This T cell receptor (beta chain) was observed in a study of vaccination and CD4 T cells after COVID-19. MiXCR, applied by TCRdb to the PCR reads, yields one record per CDR3 protein. The top ten hold approximately 1.1% of the sample, which has some 21,000 distinct CDR3 sequences, under 60% seen once. CDR1 and CDR2 (germline): SGHVS, FQNEAQ. The CDR3 has 13 residues. V was cut by 5 bases and J by 5 bases, with 12 bases left in between. This rearrangement joins TRBV7-8 to TRBJ2-5, with a possible D match to TRBD2 (5 bases). The source was CD4+ T cells from blood, collected before SARS-CoV-2 vaccination. The sequence was obtained from a human donor who had recovered from COVID-19. CDR3 nucleotides: TGTGCCAGCAGCCCGAGGGTTTTGGAGACCCAGTACTTC. It translates to CASSPRVLETQYF.